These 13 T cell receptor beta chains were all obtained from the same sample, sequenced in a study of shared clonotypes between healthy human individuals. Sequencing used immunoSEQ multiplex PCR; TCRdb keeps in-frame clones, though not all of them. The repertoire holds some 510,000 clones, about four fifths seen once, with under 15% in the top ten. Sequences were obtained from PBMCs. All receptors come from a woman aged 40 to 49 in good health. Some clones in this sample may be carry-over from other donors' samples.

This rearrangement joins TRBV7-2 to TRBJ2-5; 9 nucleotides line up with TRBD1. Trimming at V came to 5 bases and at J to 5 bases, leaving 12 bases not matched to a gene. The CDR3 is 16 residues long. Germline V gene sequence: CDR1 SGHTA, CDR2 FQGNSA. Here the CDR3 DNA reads TGTGCCAGCAGCCCCCAACCTACAGGGGGCGGTGAGACCCAGTACTTC. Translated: CASSPQPTGGGETQYF.

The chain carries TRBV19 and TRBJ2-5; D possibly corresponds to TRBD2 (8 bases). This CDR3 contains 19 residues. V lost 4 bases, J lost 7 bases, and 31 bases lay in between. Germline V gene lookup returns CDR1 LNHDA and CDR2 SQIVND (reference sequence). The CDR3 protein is CASSKTRGQGLVSGRTQYF. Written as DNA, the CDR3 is TGTGCCAGTAGTAAAACTAGGGGGCAGGGACTAGTATCGGGTCGGACCCAGTACTTC.

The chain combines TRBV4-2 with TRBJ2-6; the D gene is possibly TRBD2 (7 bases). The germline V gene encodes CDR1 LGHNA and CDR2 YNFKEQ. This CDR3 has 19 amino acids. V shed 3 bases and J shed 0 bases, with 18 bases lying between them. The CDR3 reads CASSQDRGGGTSGANVLTF. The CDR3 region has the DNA TGTGCCAGCAGCCAGGATAGGGGAGGGGGGACCTCTGGGGCCAACGTCCTGACTTTC.

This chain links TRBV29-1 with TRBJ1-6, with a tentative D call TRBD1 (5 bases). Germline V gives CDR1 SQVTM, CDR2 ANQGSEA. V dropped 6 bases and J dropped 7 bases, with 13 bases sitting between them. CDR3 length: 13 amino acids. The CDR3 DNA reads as TGCAGCGTGCGGGGGTCGTGGAATTCACCCCTCCACTTT. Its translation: CSVRGSWNSPLHF.

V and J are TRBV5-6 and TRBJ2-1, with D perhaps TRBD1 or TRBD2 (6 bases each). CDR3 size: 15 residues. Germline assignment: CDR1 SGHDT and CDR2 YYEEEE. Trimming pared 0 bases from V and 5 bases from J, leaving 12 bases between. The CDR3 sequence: CASSLGTGANNEQFF. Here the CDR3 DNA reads TGTGCCAGCAGCTTGGGAACGGGGGCGAACAATGAGCAGTTCTTC.

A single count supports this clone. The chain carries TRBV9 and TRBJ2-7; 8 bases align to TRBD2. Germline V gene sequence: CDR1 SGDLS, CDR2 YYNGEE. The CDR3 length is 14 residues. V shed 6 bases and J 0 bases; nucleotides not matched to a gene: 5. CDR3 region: CASTKRESSYEQYF. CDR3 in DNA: TGTGCCAGCACCAAGCGGGAGTCCTCCTACGAGCAGTACTTC.

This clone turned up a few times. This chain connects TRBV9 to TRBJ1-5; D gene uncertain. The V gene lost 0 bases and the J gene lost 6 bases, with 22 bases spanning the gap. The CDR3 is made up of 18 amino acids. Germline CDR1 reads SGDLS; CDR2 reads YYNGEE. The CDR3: CASSVGPGGQEGGQPQHF. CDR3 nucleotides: TGTGCCAGCAGCGTAGGTCCGGGAGGGCAGGAAGGAGGTCAGCCCCAGCATTTT.

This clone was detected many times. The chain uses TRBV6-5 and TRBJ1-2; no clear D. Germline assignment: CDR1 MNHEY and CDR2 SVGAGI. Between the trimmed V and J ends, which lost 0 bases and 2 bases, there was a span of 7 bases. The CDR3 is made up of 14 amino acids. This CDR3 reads CASSYSDKNYGYTF. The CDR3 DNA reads TGTGCCAGCAGTTACTCCGACAAAAACTATGGCTACACCTTC.

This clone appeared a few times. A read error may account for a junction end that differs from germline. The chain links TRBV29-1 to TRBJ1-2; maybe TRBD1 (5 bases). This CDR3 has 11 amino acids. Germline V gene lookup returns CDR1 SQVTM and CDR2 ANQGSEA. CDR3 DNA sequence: TGCAGCGTTTTTGTAGGACATGGTTACACCTTC. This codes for CSVFVGHGYTF. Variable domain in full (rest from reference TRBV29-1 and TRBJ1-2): SAVISQKPSRDICQRGTSLTIQCQVDSQVTMMFWYRQQPGQSLTLIATANQGSEATYESGFVIDKFPISRPNLTFSTLTVSNMSPEDSSIYLCSVFVGHGYTFGSGTRLTVV.

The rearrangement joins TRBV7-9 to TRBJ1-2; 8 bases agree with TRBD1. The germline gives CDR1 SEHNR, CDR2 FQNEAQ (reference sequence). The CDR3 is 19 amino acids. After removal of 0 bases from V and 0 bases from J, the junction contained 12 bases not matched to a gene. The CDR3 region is CASSLAPRGRVYSNYGYTF. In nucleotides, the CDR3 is TGTGCCAGCAGCTTAGCGCCCAGGGGGCGGGTGTATTCTAACTATGGCTACACCTTC. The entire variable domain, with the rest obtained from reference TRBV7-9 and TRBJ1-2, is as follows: DTGVSQNPRHKITKRGQNVTFRCDPISEHNRLYWYRQTLGQGPEFLTYFQNEAQLEKSRLLSDRFSAERPKGSFSTLEIQRTEQGDSAMYLCASSLAPRGRVYSNYGYTFGSGTRLTVV.

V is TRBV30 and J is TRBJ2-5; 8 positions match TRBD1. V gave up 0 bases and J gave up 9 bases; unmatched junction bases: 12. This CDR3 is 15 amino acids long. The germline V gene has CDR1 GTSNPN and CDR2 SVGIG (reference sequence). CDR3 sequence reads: CAWSVGTGGFEAQYF. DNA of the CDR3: TGTGCCTGGAGTGTAGGGACAGGAGGGTTTGAGGCCCAGTACTTC.

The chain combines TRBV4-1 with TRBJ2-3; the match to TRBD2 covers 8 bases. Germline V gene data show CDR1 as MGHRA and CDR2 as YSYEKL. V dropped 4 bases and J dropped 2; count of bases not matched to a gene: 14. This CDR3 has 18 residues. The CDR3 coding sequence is TGCGCCAGCAGCCTAACTCGTTCAGCGGGAGTGGCCACAGATACGCAGTATTTT. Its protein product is CASSLTRSAGVATDTQYF.

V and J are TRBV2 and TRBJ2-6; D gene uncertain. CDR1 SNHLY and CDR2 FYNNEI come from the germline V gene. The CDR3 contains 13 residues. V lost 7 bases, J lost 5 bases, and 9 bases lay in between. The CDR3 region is CASTIDRANVLTF. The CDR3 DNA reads TGTGCCAGCACTATAGACCGGGCCAACGTCCTGACTTTC.